Listed here are 8 T cell receptor beta chains from one sample, sequenced in a study of blood T cell repertoires in COVID-19. Clones were read by immunoSEQ multiplex PCR, and TCRdb kept only the in-frame ones, dropping some. In the table there are 300,000 to 400,000 clones, over 80% of which are singletons. What was sequenced was peripheral blood. Receptors were obtained from a man aged 30 to 45 with COVID-19, enrolled during active disease.

The chain joins TRBV25-1 to TRBJ2-4; unclear D gene. Trimming took off 0 bases at V and 9 bases at J, with 3 bases between the two ends. This CDR3 region has 11 residues. Germline loops: CDR1 MGHDK, CDR2 SYGVNS. CDR3 sequence reads: CASSEYGIQYF. The CDR3 nucleotides are TGTGCCAGCAGTGAATACGGCATTCAGTACTTC.

The V call is TRBV27, the J call TRBJ1-1; TRBD1 is a possible D gene (6 bases). Trimming removed 5 bases from V and 10 bases from J, with 20 bases in between. From germline, CDR1 is MNHEY and CDR2 SMNVEV (reference sequence). The length of the CDR3 is 14 residues. The CDR3 region is CASSLQGGPPGAFF. CDR3 nucleotides: TGTGCCAGCAGTCTACAGGGCGGCCCTCCGGGAGCTTTCTTT.

V is TRBV24-1 and J is TRBJ2-1, with a possible D match to TRBD2 (5 bases). V lost 4 bases and J 1 base, leaving 13 bases between the germline ends. CDR1 and CDR2 (germline): KGHDR, SFDVKD. The CDR3 sequence is 16 residues long. CDR3 DNA: TGTGCCACCAGTGAGGCAGGAGGCCCTTCCTACAATGAGCAGTTCTTC. This sequence encodes CATSEAGGPSYNEQFF.

The chain couples TRBV9 to TRBJ1-2, with 7 bases lining up with TRBD1. J gave up 0 bases and V 5 bases, and 4 bases lay outside the gene matches. Germline lookup yields CDR1 SGDLS and CDR2 YYNGEE. The CDR3 totals 14 residues. The CDR3 protein is CASRATGSNYGYTF. In DNA form, the CDR3 reads TGTGCCAGCAGGGCGACAGGGTCTAACTATGGCTACACCTTC.

The chain joins TRBV19 to TRBJ2-1; weak D call: TRBD1 (5 bases). From germline, CDR1 is LNHDA and CDR2 SQIVND (reference sequence). V shed 8 bases and J shed 0 bases, with 11 bases lying between them. The CDR3 spans 14 residues. CDR3 sequence reads: CASSDRVSYNEQFF. As DNA, the CDR3 is TGTGCCAGTTCAGACAGAGTCTCCTACAATGAGCAGTTCTTC. The whole variable domain, filled in from reference TRBV19 and TRBJ2-1, reads DGGITQSPKYLFRKEGQNVTLSCEQNLNHDAMYWYRQDPGQGLRLIYYSQIVNDFQKGDIAEGYSVSREKKESFPLTVTSAQKNPTAFYLCASSDRVSYNEQFFGPGTRLTVL.

In its sample, this clone was seen once. This chain links TRBV7-2 with TRBJ2-7; 16 nucleotides line up with TRBD2. CDR3 size: 18 residues. V trimming: 4 bases; J trimming: 2 bases; junction bases outside the gene matches: 8. Germline V gene data show CDR1 as SGHTA and CDR2 as FQGNSA. The CDR3 loop reads CASSSPGLAGGLPYEQYF. In DNA form, the CDR3 reads TGTGCCAGCAGCTCCCCGGGACTAGCGGGAGGGCTCCCCTACGAGCAGTACTTC.

V gene TRBV6-6 combines with J gene TRBJ2-7, with no clear D. The V end was cut by 0 bases, the J end by 5 bases, with 8 bases between. The CDR3 covers 13 residues. The V gene's germline CDR1 is MNHNY and CDR2 SVGAGI (reference sequence). CDR3 sequence reads: CASSYSEFNEQYF. In DNA, the CDR3 is TGTGCCAGCAGTTACTCAGAGTTCAACGAGCAGTACTTC.

The chain has TRBV27 and TRBJ1-4, with D hard to call. The CDR3 contains 16 residues. Looked up from germline, CDR1 is MNHEY and CDR2 is SMNVEV (reference sequence). Trimming removed 3 bases at V and 4 bases at J, with 15 bases between. The CDR3 nucleotides are TGTGCCAGCAGTTTGGCTCAGGAGGCAGTTAATGAAAAACTGTTTTTT. It yields the protein CASSLAQEAVNEKLFF.